One and the same sample provided the 16 T cell receptor beta chains below, sequenced in a study of T cells in Graves' hyperthyroidism and ophthalmopathy. TCR beta CDR3 regions were amplified from RNA transcripts. HTBI primers were the set used in a first-round RT-PCR of the TCR CDR3. Using its own MiXCR run on the multiplex PCR reads, TCRdb lists one record per CDR3 protein. This sample has approximately 700,000 distinct CDR3 sequences, with about a sixth found just once. The specimen was blood. These receptors all stem from a young man with Graves' hyperthyroidism.

The chain joins TRBV5-5 to TRBJ2-7; 15 nucleotides line up with TRBD2. The CDR3 extends over 17 amino acids. Germline CDR1 SGHKS, CDR2 YYEKEE (reference sequence). V trimming: 1 base; J trimming: 1 base; junction bases outside the gene matches: 3. CDR3 coding DNA: TGTGCCAGCAGCTTGATAGGACTAGCGGGAGGGTCCTACGAGCAGTACTTC. It translates to CASSLIGLAGGSYEQYF.

The CDR3 reads CASSISGRPYNEQFF. The CDR3 DNA follows: TGTGCCAGCAGCATCAGCGGGAGGCCGTACAATGAGCAGTTCTTC. The rearrangement joins TRBV12-3 or TRBV12-4 to TRBJ2-1; 9 bases agree with TRBD2. This CDR3 is built from 15 residues. J was trimmed by 4 bases and V by 6 bases; bases with no gene match: 7.

The rearrangement joins TRBV28 to TRBJ2-1; D gene uncertain. The CDR3 is made up of 14 amino acids. The germline CDR1 and CDR2 sequences are MDHEN and SYDVKM. The V end lost 3 bases, the J end lost 5 bases, and 11 bases lay between the germline ends. CDR3 sequence: CASSLWETDNEQFF. In DNA form, the CDR3 reads TGTGCCAGCAGTTTGTGGGAAACGGACAATGAGCAGTTCTTC.

This clonotype was seen ten or more times. V is TRBV12-3 or TRBV12-4 and J is TRBJ2-7, with TRBD2 identical over 12 bases. CDR3 length: 15 residues. J gave up 5 bases and V 2 bases, and 4 bases lay outside the gene matches. In DNA form, the CDR3 reads TGTGCCAGCAGTTTAACTAGCGGGAGGCGGGACGAGCAGTACTTC. Encoded protein: CASSLTSGRRDEQYF.

This clonotype was detected only a few times. CDR3 sequence: CAWSSLEWEHNEQFF. In nucleotides, the CDR3 is TGTGCCTGGAGTTCCCTAGAGTGGGAGCACAATGAGCAGTTCTTC. The chain is built from TRBV30 and TRBJ2-1; a possible D gene is TRBD2 (5 bases). V lost 2 bases to trimming and J lost 5 bases, with 16 bases between them. The CDR3 is 15 residues long. From germline, CDR1 is GTSNPN and CDR2 SVGIG (reference sequence).

The chain uses TRBV6-1 and TRBJ1-3; TRBD1 aligns across 8 bases. The germline CDR1 and CDR2 sequences are MNHNS and SASEGT. After removal of 1 base from V and 0 bases from J, the junction contained 8 bases not matched to a gene. The CDR3 is made up of 18 amino acids. CDR3 nucleotides: TGTGCCAGCAGTGAAGAGCCGACAGGGGCCCTCTCTGGAAACACCATATATTTT. It translates to CASSEEPTGALSGNTIYF.

This clonotype was found many times. The V and J genes are TRBV7-3 and TRBJ2-1; D gene unclear. The germline gives CDR1 SGHTA, CDR2 FQGTGA. The CDR3 loop spans 16 amino acids. Trimming took 5 bases from V and 0 from J, leaving 14 bases between them. The DNA of the CDR3 is TGTGCCAGCAGCCCCAATGGGAAAAGCTCCTACAATGAGCAGTTCTTC. Its translation: CASSPNGKSSYNEQFF.

This clonotype appeared many times. The chain recombines TRBV18 with TRBJ2-7; 10 positions match TRBD2. J gave up 6 bases and V 4 bases, and 9 bases lay outside the gene matches. Germline CDR1 reads KGHSH; CDR2 reads LQKENI. The CDR3 has 15 residues. The CDR3, as DNA: TGTGCCAGCTCACTATATAGCGGGAGGACGGGCGAGCAGTACTTC. Translating gives CASSLYSGRTGEQYF.

This clonotype came up many times. The chain joins TRBV2 to TRBJ2-7; the D call may be TRBD1 or TRBD2 (5 bases each). This CDR3 comprises 14 residues. Trimming pared 8 bases from V and 2 bases from J, leaving 16 bases between. Germline assignment: CDR1 SNHLY and CDR2 FYNNEI. The CDR3 protein is CASGGRASPYEQYF. DNA for the CDR3: TGTGCCAGCGGGGGTCGGGCTAGCCCCTACGAGCAGTACTTC. Together with reference TRBV2 and TRBJ2-7, the CDR3 gives the full variable domain: EPEVTQTPSHQVTQMGQEVILRCVPISNHLYFYWYRQILGQKVEFLVSFYNNEISEKSEIFDDQFSVERPDGSNFTLKIRSTKLEDSAMYFCASGGRASPYEQYFGPGTRLTVT.

V gene TRBV7-9 combines with J gene TRBJ1-4, with 10 bases lining up with TRBD1. Trimming at V came to 5 bases and at J to 8 bases, leaving 8 bases not matched to a gene. Germline V gene sequence: CDR1 SEHNR, CDR2 FQNEAQ (reference sequence). The length of the CDR3 is 15 residues. In nucleotides, the CDR3 is TGTGCCAGCAGCCTCCGGACAGGGGGACGAGAAAAACTGTTTTTT. It translates to CASSLRTGGREKLFF.

Many counts were recorded for this clonotype. This chain connects TRBV27 to TRBJ2-1, with 9 positions matching TRBD2. Trimming took 6 bases from V and 4 from J; bases not matched to a gene: 7. This CDR3 region has 15 residues. Germline assignment: CDR1 MNHEY and CDR2 SMNVEV (reference sequence). The CDR3 DNA is TGTGCCAGCAGACATAGCGGGAGTAGGTACAATGAGCAGTTCTTC. Translating it yields CASRHSGSRYNEQFF.

This clonotype was seen more than once but under ten times. V and J are TRBV3-1 and TRBJ1-2, with D perhaps TRBD1 (5 bases). CDR3 length: 15 amino acids. Germline lookup yields CDR1 LGHDT and CDR2 YNNKEL (reference sequence). Deletions cut 4 bases from V and 8 bases from J, with 20 bases between. CDR3 in DNA: TGTGCCAGCAGCCCCCTCTGGGTGCAGGGCTTAGGCTACACCTTC. Its translation is CASSPLWVQGLGYTF.

The rearrangement uses TRBV20-1 and TRBJ1-5, with TRBD1 identical over 8 bases. CDR3 length equals 16 residues. Trimming at V came to 3 bases and at J to 1 base, leaving 8 bases not matched to a gene. Germline CDR1 DFQATT, CDR2 SNEGSKA (reference sequence). The CDR3 sequence: CSASHRTGLSNQPQHF. The CDR3 coding sequence is TGCAGTGCTAGCCACAGGACAGGGTTGAGCAATCAGCCCCAGCATTTT.

This clonotype has at least ten counts. The chain has TRBV13 and TRBJ2-7, with TRBD2 matching over 8 bases. Germline V CDR1 and CDR2: PRHDT, FYEKMQ (reference sequence). J gave up 5 bases and V 1 base, and 4 bases lay outside the gene matches. CDR3 length: 14 amino acids. For the CDR3, the DNA is TGTGCCAGCAGCTTAGCCAGCGGGAGCCACGAGCAGTACTTC. This translates into CASSLASGSHEQYF. The full variable domain, rest sourced from reference TRBV13 and TRBJ2-7, is AAGVIQSPRHLIKEKRETATLKCYPIPRHDTVYWYQQGPGQDPQFLISFYEKMQSDKGSIPDRFSAQQFSDYHSELNMSSLELGDSALYFCASSLASGSHEQYFGPGTRLTVT.

This clonotype was seen at least ten times. The rearrangement uses TRBV28 and TRBJ2-7; no clear D gene. This CDR3 contains 16 residues. Between the trimmed V and J ends, which lost 6 bases and 0 bases, there was a span of 18 bases. The germline V gene encodes CDR1 MDHEN and CDR2 SYDVKM. CDR3 nucleotides: TGTGCCAGCAGGGGCCCATGGGTTAGGAGCTCCTACGAGCAGTACTTC. Translation gives CASRGPWVRSSYEQYF.

The table lists this clonotype with a few counts. The chain recombines TRBV7-9 with TRBJ1-2, with 7 bases identical to TRBD1. This CDR3 region has 14 residues. V shed 3 bases, J shed 3 bases, and the junction held 4 bases outside the gene matches. CDR1 is SEHNR and CDR2 is FQNEAQ in the germline V gene (reference sequence). The CDR3 spells CASSFSDRDYGYTF. Here the CDR3 DNA reads TGTGCCAGCAGCTTCTCTGACAGGGACTATGGCTACACCTTC.